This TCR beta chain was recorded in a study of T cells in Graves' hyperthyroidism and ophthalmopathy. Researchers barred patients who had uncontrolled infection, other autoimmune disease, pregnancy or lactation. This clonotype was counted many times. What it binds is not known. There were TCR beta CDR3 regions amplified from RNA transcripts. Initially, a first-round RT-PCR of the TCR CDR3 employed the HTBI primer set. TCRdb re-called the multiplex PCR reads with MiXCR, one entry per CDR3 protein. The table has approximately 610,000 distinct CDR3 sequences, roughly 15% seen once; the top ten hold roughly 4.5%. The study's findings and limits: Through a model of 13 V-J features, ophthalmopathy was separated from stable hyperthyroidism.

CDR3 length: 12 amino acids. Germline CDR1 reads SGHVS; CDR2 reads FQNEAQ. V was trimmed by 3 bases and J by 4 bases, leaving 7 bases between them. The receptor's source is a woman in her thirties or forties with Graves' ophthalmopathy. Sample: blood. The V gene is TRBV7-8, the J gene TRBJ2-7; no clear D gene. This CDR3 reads CASSFIPYEQYF. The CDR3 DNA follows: TGTGCCAGCAGCTTCATACCGTACGAGCAGTACTTC.